Below, 14 T cell receptor beta chains from the same sample are listed, as sequenced in a study of OX40 agonist ivuxolimab in advanced cancers. The data were produced by immunoSEQ multiplex PCR, yet TCRdb's version contains in-frame clones alone and is incomplete. This sample carries roughly 57,000 clones, about four fifths of them seen once, and the ten largest clones take more than 2%. The sequenced sample was CD4+ or CD8+ T cells sorted from blood, obtained in a trial of the OX40 agonist ivuxolimab. The receptors shown here come from an adult with an advanced solid tumor such as melanoma, head and neck, liver or kidney cancer.

This clone was observed a handful of times. The chain uses TRBV28 and TRBJ2-2; 11 nucleotides align to TRBD2. J gave up 6 bases and V 3 bases, and 9 bases lay outside the gene matches. CDR1 and CDR2 (germline): MDHEN, SYDVKM. The CDR3 is 17 residues long. The CDR3 DNA is TGTGCCAGCAGTTTTTGGAAGCTAGCGGGAGGCCCCGGGGAGCTGTTTTTT. This sequence encodes CASSFWKLAGGPGELFF.

V usage is TRBV12-5 and J usage is TRBJ1-5, with no clear D. CDR3 size: 13 residues. V lost 7 bases and J 3 bases, leaving 10 bases between the germline ends. Germline lookup yields CDR1 LGHNT and CDR2 FRNRAP. The CDR3 DNA reads as TGTGCTAGTGCCCAGGAGGCCAATCAGCCCCAGCATTTT. It encodes CASAQEANQPQHF.

The chain carries TRBV28 and TRBJ1-2; D is ambiguous. Trimming removed 8 bases from V and 1 base from J, with 5 bases in between. The CDR3 spans 11 residues. The germline V gene has CDR1 MDHEN and CDR2 SYDVKM. CDR3 DNA: TGTGCCAGCCAGAGTAACTATGGCTACACCTTC. Its translation is CASQSNYGYTF.

V gene TRBV7-2 combines with J gene TRBJ2-7, with no clear D. Germline loops: CDR1 SGHTA, CDR2 FQGNSA. V dropped 4 bases and J dropped 6 bases, with 10 bases sitting between them. This CDR3 region has 12 residues. The CDR3: CASSWGGGEQYF. CDR3 DNA sequence: TGTGCCAGCAGCTGGGGTGGCGGCGAGCAGTACTTC. The full variable domain, in which reference TRBV7-2 and TRBJ2-7 provide the parts outside the CDR3, is GAGVSQSPSNKVTEKGKDVELRCDPISGHTALYWYRQSLGQGLEFLIYFQGNSAPDKSGLPSDRFSAERTGGSVSTLTIQRTQQEDSAVYLCASSWGGGEQYFGPGTRLTVT.

This clone occurred once. V and J are TRBV19 and TRBJ1-3; D unclear. The V end was cut by 11 bases, the J end by 0 bases, with 14 bases between. CDR3 length: 14 amino acids. Germline V gene data show CDR1 as LNHDA and CDR2 as SQIVND (reference sequence). The CDR3 loop reads CAPPRLSSGNTIYF. Here the CDR3 DNA reads TGTGCCCCCCCTCGTCTTAGCTCTGGAAACACCATATATTTT. The variable domain in full, completed from reference TRBV19 and TRBJ1-3, reads DGGITQSPKYLFRKEGQNVTLSCEQNLNHDAMYWYRQDPGQGLRLIYYSQIVNDFQKGDIAEGYSVSREKKESFPLTVTSAQKNPTAFYLCAPPRLSSGNTIYFGEGSWLTVV.

A single count supports this clone. This sequence joins TRBV6-5 and TRBJ1-1, with a weak D call TRBD1 (5 bases). The CDR3 covers 14 residues. V lost 5 bases and J 7 bases, leaving 17 bases between the germline ends. Germline V gives CDR1 MNHEY, CDR2 SVGAGI. As DNA, the CDR3 is TGTGCCAGCAGTCGAACCGGGGGTATTGGTGAAGCTTTCTTT. Translating it yields CASSRTGGIGEAFF.

The chain is built from TRBV7-2 and TRBJ1-1; D unclear. Trimming cost V 1 base and J 8 bases, with 14 bases left between them. This CDR3 is built from 14 residues. Germline CDR1 SGHTA, CDR2 FQGNSA. CDR3 DNA: TGTGCCAGCAGCTTAGGTTCTGGGGTTGGAGAAGCTTTCTTT. The encoded protein is CASSLGSGVGEAFF.

The gene calls are TRBV14 and TRBJ2-7, with D uncertain. The CDR3 contains 15 residues. In germline, CDR1 is SGHDN, CDR2 FVKESK. Deletions cut 0 bases from V and 1 base from J, with 10 bases between. For the CDR3, the DNA is TGTGCCAGCAGCCAAGATCGCACCCGATCCTACGAGCAGTACTTC. As protein: CASSQDRTRSYEQYF.

This rearrangement joins TRBV7-2 to TRBJ2-7, with a tentative D call TRBD2 (6 bases). The CDR3 extends over 14 amino acids. Germline values: CDR1 SGHTA, CDR2 FQGNSA. Trimming stripped 0 bases from V and 5 bases from J, with 11 bases between. CDR3 sequence reads: CASSLARTTHEQYF. CDR3 coding DNA: TGTGCCAGCAGCTTAGCTCGGACTACCCACGAGCAGTACTTC.

The V gene is TRBV7-2, the J gene TRBJ2-7; D possibly corresponds to TRBD2 (7 bases). In germline, CDR1 is SGHTA, CDR2 FQGNSA. This CDR3 spans 15 amino acids. Trimming took 4 bases from V and 0 from J, leaving 13 bases between them. The CDR3 bases are TGTGCCAGCAGCTCGAGGGCGGGGGCCTCCTACGAGCAGTACTTC. It encodes CASSSRAGASYEQYF.

The V and J genes are TRBV5-1 and TRBJ2-1; TRBD2 aligns across 10 bases. The junction had 6 bases not matched to a gene; V was cut back by 1 base and J by 5 bases. The CDR3 consists of 16 residues. Germline V lookup: CDR1 SGHRS, CDR2 YFSETQ. In DNA, the CDR3 is TGCGCCAGCAGCTTGCAAGCGGGAGGGCCGAACAATGAGCAGTTCTTC. The encoded protein is CASSLQAGGPNNEQFF.

This rearrangement joins TRBV5-5 to TRBJ1-4; D ambiguous. V gave up 2 bases and J gave up 7 bases, with 12 bases separating them. Germline values: CDR1 SGHKS, CDR2 YYEKEE (reference sequence). This CDR3 region has 14 residues. CDR3 sequence reads: CASSFLGGREKLFF. CDR3 sequence (DNA): TGTGCCAGCAGCTTCCTTGGAGGACGTGAAAAACTGTTTTTT.

The gene calls are TRBV6-5 and TRBJ2-1, with 8 bases matching TRBD2. Germline trimming cut 9 bases from V and 7 bases from J; bases unmatched to any gene: 11. Germline V lookup: CDR1 MNHEY, CDR2 SVGAGI. CDR3 size: 14 residues. In DNA, the CDR3 is TGTGCCAGTCAAAGCGGGGGCCAAGGGAATGAGCAGTTCTTC. Translation gives CASQSGGQGNEQFF.

The chain employs TRBV5-8 and TRBJ2-3; D possibly corresponds to TRBD2 (5 bases). The V gene's germline CDR1 is SGHTS and CDR2 YDEGEE. V lost 4 bases and J lost 1, with 13 bases in between. The CDR3 consists of 15 residues. The CDR3 DNA reads TGTGCCAGCAGCAGAGGGAAGTTGGGCACAGATACGCAGTATTTT. Translated: CASSRGKLGTDTQYF.